One and the same sample provided the 17 T cell receptor beta chains below, sequenced in a study of vaccination effects on CD4 cells after COVID-19. Following 10 days of culture, CD4+ T cells were isolated. These TCRs are of unknown antigen specificity. Libraries were prepared by immunoSEQ multiplex PCR; TCRdb keeps only in-frame clonotypes and omits some of them. The profile shows around 40,000 clones, roughly two thirds of them singletons. Sequences were derived from CD4+ T cells from PBMCs cultured without peptide, sampled before COVID-19 vaccination. These receptors originate from a human donor who received a COVID-19 vaccine.

V usage is TRBV6-2 or TRBV6-3 and J usage is TRBJ1-3; perhaps TRBD1 as D (5 bases). This CDR3 is built from 14 residues. CDR1 is MNHEY and CDR2 is SVGEGT in the germline V gene. V was clipped by 5 bases and J by 8 bases, with 16 bases between them. The DNA for the CDR3 is TGTGCCAGCAGTCTCAGGGTTGGCGGAGACACCATATATTTT. This translates into CASSLRVGGDTIYF.

The rearrangement joins TRBV6-1 to TRBJ2-2; no clear D. This CDR3 is built from 16 residues. Germline V CDR1 and CDR2: MNHNS, SASEGT. Trimming took off 0 bases at V and 1 base at J, with 9 bases between the two ends. The CDR3 DNA follows: TGTGCCAGCAGTGAAGCAGGTACTTTGAACACCGGGGAGCTGTTTTTT. It codes for CASSEAGTLNTGELFF.

In its sample, this clone was seen a few times. V is TRBV7-6 and J is TRBJ2-2; the D gene is possibly TRBD2 (5 bases). Trimming stripped 0 bases from V and 4 bases from J, with 9 bases between. The CDR3 is made up of 15 amino acids. Germline V CDR1 and CDR2: SGHVS, FNYEAQ. The CDR3 coding sequence is TGTGCCAGCAGCTTAGCGGGAGTGGCCACCGGGGAGCTGTTTTTT. It yields the protein CASSLAGVATGELFF.

This clone has just a few counts. This sequence joins TRBV9 and TRBJ1-1; 7 nucleotides line up with TRBD1. Germline CDR1 reads SGDLS; CDR2 reads YYNGEE. With V trimmed by 3 bases and J by 1 base, 3 bases remained unmatched. The CDR3 covers 14 residues. The CDR3 is CASSAGQRNTEAFF. The CDR3 coding sequence is TGTGCCAGCAGCGCGGGACAGAGGAACACTGAAGCTTTCTTT.

This chain links TRBV7-9 with TRBJ2-3; possibly TRBD2 for D (6 bases). From germline, CDR1 is SEHNR and CDR2 FQNEAQ (reference sequence). The ends were cut back, 2 bases at V and 0 bases at J, with 15 bases in the middle. This CDR3 is 17 amino acids long. The CDR3 loop is CASSLSFSGLSTDTQYF. The CDR3 coding sequence is TGTGCCAGCAGCTTATCCTTTAGCGGACTTAGCACAGATACGCAGTATTTT.

The chain joins TRBV5-1 to TRBJ1-2; D perhaps matches TRBD1 (5 bases). The CDR3 covers 15 residues. The germline gives CDR1 SGHRS, CDR2 YFSETQ. The V end lost 0 bases, the J end lost 0 bases, and 9 bases lay between the germline ends. The CDR3 spells CASSLGQIANYGYTF. CDR3 sequence (DNA): TGCGCCAGCAGCTTGGGACAGATAGCTAACTATGGCTACACCTTC. Based on the CDR3 plus reference TRBV5-1 and TRBJ1-2, the full variable domain is KAGVTQTPRYLIKTRGQQVTLSCSPISGHRSVSWYQQTPGQGLQFLFEYFSETQRNKGNFPGRFSGRQFSNSRSEMNVSTLELGDSALYLCASSLGQIANYGYTFGSGTRLTVV.

The chain links TRBV1 to TRBJ1-1; no DNA check was done on the table's D call, TRBD1. TRBV1 is a listed pseudogene. This CDR3 has 18 residues. CDR3 DNA sequence: TGCACCAGCAGCCAAGGACAGTGCAGGAAAACAGGGAACACTGAAGCTTTCTTT. Translation: CTSSQGQCRKTGNTEAFF.

This clone was observed a handful of times. The rearrangement uses TRBV4-2 and TRBJ1-3; no clear D. With 4 bases removed from V and 0 bases from J, the gap between germline ends came to 13 bases. Germline values: CDR1 LGHNA, CDR2 YNFKEQ. The CDR3 is 16 residues long. CDR3 region: CASSPPAVASGNTIYF. In nucleotides, the CDR3 is TGTGCCAGCAGCCCCCCGGCGGTGGCCTCTGGAAACACCATATATTTT.

This clone is labeled as medium-sized. The CDR3 bases are TGTGCCAGTAGACGGGACAGAATACAAAATCAGCCCCAGCATTTT. Its protein product is CASRRDRIQNQPQHF. The chain recombines TRBV19 with TRBJ1-5, with TRBD1 identical over 7 bases. Germline assignment: CDR1 LNHDA and CDR2 SQIVND (reference sequence). The CDR3 extends over 15 amino acids. The trim removed 6 bases at V and 4 bases at J, leaving 9 bases unmatched.

V usage is TRBV5-1 and J usage is TRBJ2-1; D gene ambiguous. This CDR3 is 12 amino acids long. Germline V lookup: CDR1 SGHRS, CDR2 YFSETQ. Trimming removed 0 bases from V and 10 bases from J, with 8 bases in between. CDR3 sequence reads: CASSLDWAEQFF. DNA for the CDR3: TGCGCCAGCAGCTTGGATTGGGCAGAGCAGTTCTTC.

This clone was seen a handful of times. The rearrangement uses TRBV19 and TRBJ2-7; 8 bases are a match to TRBD2. The CDR3 runs to 15 residues. V trimming: 6 bases; J trimming: 2 bases; junction bases outside the gene matches: 9. The germline gives CDR1 LNHDA, CDR2 SQIVND (reference sequence). CDR3 sequence reads: CASRNSLAAAYEQYF. The CDR3 nucleotides are TGTGCCAGTAGGAACTCACTAGCGGCAGCCTACGAGCAGTACTTC.

The chain joins TRBV3-1 (or the pseudogene TRBV3-2) to TRBJ2-2; 9 bases map to TRBD2. V dropped 0 bases and J dropped 7; count of bases not matched to a gene: 18. Germline-derived CDR1 and CDR2 are LGHDT and YNNKEL (reference sequence). This CDR3 is built from 20 residues. As DNA, the CDR3 is TGTGCCAGCAGCCAAGAGATTAGGTCGTCGCTAGCGGGGCCTCGCGGGGAGCTGTTTTTT. Protein sequence: CASSQEIRSSLAGPRGELFF.

This chain connects TRBV4-2 to TRBJ1-4; possible D gene TRBD1, 6 bases. V shed 1 base and J shed 7 bases, with 13 bases lying between them. CDR3 length: 15 residues. Per the germline V gene, CDR1 is LGHNA and CDR2 is YNFKEQ. The CDR3 region is CASSQVGHTIEKLFF. The CDR3 DNA reads as TGTGCCAGCAGCCAAGTGGGACACACAATTGAAAAACTGTTTTTT.

This chain uses TRBV5-6 with TRBJ2-7; the match to TRBD2 covers 7 bases. J was trimmed by 2 bases and V by 0 bases; bases with no gene match: 2. Germline CDR1 and CDR2: SGHDT and YYEEEE. This CDR3 has 14 amino acids. The CDR3 nucleotides read TGTGCCAGCAGCTTGGGGGGAGGGCCCTACGAGCAGTACTTC. Amino acid sequence: CASSLGGGPYEQYF.

This clone was counted once. This sequence joins TRBV5-5 and TRBJ2-7; 9 nucleotides match TRBD1. The J segment lost 1 base and the V segment lost 4 bases, leaving 6 bases of the junction unmatched. The CDR3 is made up of 15 amino acids. CDR1 and CDR2 from the germline V gene are SGHKS and YYEKEE (reference sequence). The CDR3 here is CASSPRGTGSYEQYF. As DNA, the CDR3 is TGTGCCAGCAGCCCTAGGGGGACAGGGTCCTACGAGCAGTACTTC.

There are a few counts of this clone. This chain connects TRBV21-1 to TRBJ1-5. TRBV21-1 is termed a pseudogene. This CDR3 is 12 amino acids long. CDR3 region: CASTGTGQPQHF. DNA for the CDR3: TGTGCCAGCACCGGGACTGGTCAGCCCCAGCATTTT.

This sequence joins TRBV6-5 and TRBJ1-4, with D hard to call. The CDR3 has 14 amino acids. Germline lookup yields CDR1 MNHEY and CDR2 SVGAGI. The V and J ends lost 6 bases and 8 bases respectively, with 16 bases between them. The CDR3 loop is CASSPEWGREKLFF. The CDR3 DNA follows: TGTGCCAGCAGCCCCGAGTGGGGTCGGGAAAAACTGTTTTTT.